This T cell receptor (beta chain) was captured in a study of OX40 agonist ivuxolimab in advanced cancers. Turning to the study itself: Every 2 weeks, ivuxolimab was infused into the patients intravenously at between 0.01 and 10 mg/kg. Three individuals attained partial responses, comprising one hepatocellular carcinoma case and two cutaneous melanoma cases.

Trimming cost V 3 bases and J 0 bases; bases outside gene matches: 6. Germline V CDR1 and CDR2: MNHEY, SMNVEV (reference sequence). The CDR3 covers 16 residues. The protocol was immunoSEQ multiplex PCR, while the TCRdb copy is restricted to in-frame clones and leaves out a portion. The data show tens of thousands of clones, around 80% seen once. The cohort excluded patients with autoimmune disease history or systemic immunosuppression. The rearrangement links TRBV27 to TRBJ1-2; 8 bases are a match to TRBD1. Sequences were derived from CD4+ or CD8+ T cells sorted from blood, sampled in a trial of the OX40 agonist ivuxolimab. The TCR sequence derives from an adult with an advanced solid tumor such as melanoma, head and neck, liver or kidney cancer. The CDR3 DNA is TGTGCCAGCAGTTTGGCAGGGGGCATCGCTAACTATGGCTACACCTTC. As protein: CASSLAGGIANYGYTF.